The entry below gives a single T cell receptor beta chain sequence along with its context. Profiled with immunoSEQ multiplex PCR; TCRdb holds only in-frame clones, not every one. The sample lists 35,000 to 45,000 clones; 90% to 95% were seen once. While infection was still active, Seattle patients were enrolled and then followed longitudinally. The sample is drawn from a study of blood T cell repertoires in COVID-19. As for the study in general: Acute and convalescent COVID-19 specimens originated in the United States, Italy and Spain. T cells, B-cell-depleted T cells, or PBMCs supplied cDNA or gDNA.

CDR1 is SGHTA and CDR2 is FQGNSA in the germline V gene. The length of the CDR3 is 15 residues. V lost 1 base, J lost 3 bases, and 4 bases stayed unmatched. V gene TRBV7-2 combines with J gene TRBJ2-3; 7 nucleotides match TRBD1. This receptor was obtained from a man in his fifties with COVID-19, enrolled during active disease. Sequenced sample: peripheral blood. The CDR3 sequence is CASSLGQGITDTQYF. CDR3 bases: TGTGCCAGCAGCTTAGGACAGGGTATTACAGATACGCAGTATTTT.